These 18 T cell receptor beta chains were sequenced from one sample in a study of CD8 T cells in ankylosing spondylitis. Via MiXCR, TCRdb re-called the 5' RACE reads, giving one row per CDR3 protein. The repertoire consists of around 150,000 distinct CDR3 sequences, with under 55% occurring once and the leading ten covering approximately 16%. Sequencing was performed on synovial fluid, either unsorted or a sorted T cell fraction (not recorded which). The receptor source for this set is a male donor with ankylosing spondylitis.

This clonotype came up a few times. The chain links TRBV24-1 to TRBJ2-1; no firm D call. V lost 0 bases and J 7 bases, leaving 6 bases between the germline ends. The CDR3 is made up of 13 amino acids. Germline V CDR1 and CDR2: KGHDR, SFDVKD. The CDR3 nucleotides are TGTGCCACCAGTGATTTGGCCGGGAATGAGCAGTTCTTC. Protein sequence: CATSDLAGNEQFF.

J is TRBJ1-4 and V is TRBV5-5; 12 bases are a match to TRBD1. CDR3 size: 16 residues. Germline V gene data show CDR1 as SGHKS and CDR2 as YYEKEE (reference sequence). The V segment lost 4 bases and the J segment 8 bases; nucleotides outside the gene matches: 9. The CDR3 nucleotides are TGTGCCAGCAGCAGCGGGACAGGGGGCCCTGGGGAAAAACTGTTTTTT. The encoded protein is CASSSGTGGPGEKLFF.

This clonotype was seen a handful of times. The V call is TRBV5-6, the J call TRBJ2-3; 9 bases are a match to TRBD1. V was pared by 0 bases and J by 2 bases, with 4 bases of the junction left unmatched. Germline values: CDR1 SGHDT, CDR2 YYEEEE. The CDR3 covers 16 residues. The DNA for the CDR3 is TGTGCCAGCAGCTTGGTGGGACAGGGATACACAGATACGCAGTATTTT. It is translated as CASSLVGQGYTDTQYF.

This clonotype was counted between two and nine times. The chain uses TRBV29-1 and TRBJ2-3; 8 nucleotides match TRBD1. The germline gives CDR1 SQVTM, CDR2 ANQGSEA. J gave up 4 bases and V 6 bases, and 6 bases lay outside the gene matches. CDR3 size: 13 residues. Here the CDR3 DNA reads TGCAGCGTGGACAGGGATGTGTCAGATACGCAGTATTTT. Protein product: CSVDRDVSDTQYF.

This chain joins TRBV9 and TRBJ1-2; D remains ambiguous. CDR1 and CDR2 from the germline V gene are SGDLS and YYNGEE. This CDR3 region has 15 residues. The V end lost 1 base, the J end lost 2 bases, and 12 bases lay between the germline ends. CDR3 sequence: CASSVSVQENYGYTF. The DNA of the CDR3 is TGTGCCAGCAGCGTATCGGTCCAGGAGAACTATGGCTACACCTTC.

The chain recombines TRBV2 with TRBJ2-7, with D tentatively TRBD1 or TRBD2 (5 bases each). CDR1 and CDR2 from the germline V gene are SNHLY and FYNNEI. V dropped 5 bases and J dropped 0 bases, with 11 bases sitting between them. The CDR3 spans 14 residues. CDR3 DNA: TGTGCCAGCAGTTCCCCGGGACGCTCCTACGAGCAGTACTTC. This translates into CASSSPGRSYEQYF.

The J gene is TRBJ2-7, the V gene TRBV7-9; 9 bases align to TRBD1. CDR1 and CDR2 (germline): SEHNR, FQNEAQ (reference sequence). CDR3 length: 16 amino acids. V trimming: 3 bases; J trimming: 4 bases; junction bases outside the gene matches: 10. CDR3 amino acids: CASSFPGNRGPYEQYF. The CDR3 DNA sequence: TGTGCCAGCAGCTTTCCTGGGAACAGGGGGCCTTACGAGCAGTACTTC.

The V gene is TRBV7-9, the J gene TRBJ2-2; D may be TRBD2 (5 bases). CDR3 length: 13 amino acids. V was clipped by 10 bases and J by 3 bases, with 12 bases between them. Germline lookup yields CDR1 SEHNR and CDR2 FQNEAQ (reference sequence). The CDR3 nucleotides are TGTGCCACCACGGGGTCGGACACCGGGGAGCTGTTTTTT. It is translated as CATTGSDTGELFF.

The chain couples TRBV28 to TRBJ2-7; D is uncertain. V was pared by 3 bases and J by 5 bases, with 11 bases between. Germline V gene lookup returns CDR1 MDHEN and CDR2 SYDVKM. The CDR3 has 13 residues. The CDR3 protein is CASSFRFGNEQYF. CDR3 nucleotide sequence: TGTGCCAGCAGTTTTCGTTTCGGAAACGAGCAGTACTTC. Based on the CDR3 plus reference TRBV28 and TRBJ2-7, the full variable domain is DVKVTQSSRYLVKRTGEKVFLECVQDMDHENMFWYRQDPGLGLRLIYFSYDVKMKEKGDIPEGYSVSREKKERFSLILESASTNQTSMYLCASSFRFGNEQYFGPGTRLTVT.

In its sample, this clonotype was seen many times. This sequence joins TRBV12-3 or TRBV12-4 and TRBJ2-5; D remains unclear. Trimming pared 4 bases from V and 5 bases from J, leaving 11 bases between. The CDR3 runs 13 residues. The CDR3 sequence: CASSWEGWETQYF. CDR3 DNA sequence: TGTGCCAGCAGTTGGGAAGGCTGGGAGACCCAGTACTTC.

This clonotype was seen only a few times. V and J are TRBV20-1 and TRBJ2-2; 9 bases match TRBD1. Germline V CDR1 and CDR2: DFQATT, SNEGSKA (reference sequence). The CDR3 is 14 amino acids. Germline trimming cut 3 bases from V and 6 bases from J; bases unmatched to any gene: 5. This chain's CDR3 is CSASTGGGPGELFF. The DNA for the CDR3 is TGCAGTGCTAGCACAGGGGGCGGTCCCGGGGAGCTGTTTTTT.

In its sample, this clonotype was seen a few times. The CDR3 DNA sequence: TGTGCCAGCAGTTTAAACAGAAACTATGGCTACACCTTC. It is translated as CASSLNRNYGYTF. The chain carries TRBV27 and TRBJ1-2; no clear D gene. Trimming took off 2 bases at V and 2 bases at J, with 6 bases between the two ends. CDR1 is MNHEY and CDR2 is SMNVEV in the germline V gene (reference sequence). The CDR3 runs to 13 residues.

This sequence joins TRBV9 and TRBJ1-5; maybe TRBD1 (5 bases). Trimming took 0 bases from V and 2 from J, leaving 6 bases between them. The V gene's germline CDR1 is SGDLS and CDR2 YYNGEE. There are 14 residues in the CDR3. The CDR3 bases are TGTGCCAGCAGCGTAGGAGGGGGCAATCAGCCCCAGCATTTT. Translated: CASSVGGGNQPQHF.

The rearrangement joins TRBV4-1 to TRBJ2-3, with TRBD2 identical over 8 bases. V trimming: 2 bases; J trimming: 3 bases; junction bases outside the gene matches: 13. The germline gives CDR1 MGHRA, CDR2 YSYEKL. The CDR3 runs 18 residues. DNA for the CDR3: TGCGCCAGCAGCCAACCAACATTTTACGGGAGGGTGACAGATACGCAGTATTTT. Translation gives CASSQPTFYGRVTDTQYF.

CDR3 region: CASTNGQGNQPQHF. DNA of the CDR3: TGTGCCAGCACGAACGGACAGGGGAATCAGCCCCAGCATTTT. The J gene is TRBJ1-5, the V gene TRBV2, with 9 bases matching TRBD1. Germline CDR1 SNHLY, CDR2 FYNNEI. The CDR3 has 14 amino acids. V trimming: 7 bases; J trimming: 4 bases; junction bases outside the gene matches: 5.

This clonotype showed up many times. The rearrangement links TRBV12-3 or TRBV12-4 to TRBJ1-5, with D unclear. This CDR3 contains 17 residues. The V end was cut by 5 bases, the J end by 0 bases, with 17 bases between. This chain's CDR3 is CASSPFPPRDSNQPQHF. CDR3 nucleotide sequence: TGTGCCAGCAGTCCCTTCCCTCCCAGAGATAGCAATCAGCCCCAGCATTTT.

This clonotype was recorded a few times. CDR3 coding DNA: TGCGCCAGCAGCTCCAACCAGCTTGGCTACACCTTC. Translating it yields CASSSNQLGYTF. V gene TRBV5-1 combines with J gene TRBJ1-2; D remains unclear. Germline values: CDR1 SGHRS, CDR2 YFSETQ. CDR3 size: 12 residues. V was clipped by 3 bases and J by 7 bases, with 10 bases between them. The variable domain in full, with the rest retrieved from reference TRBV5-1 and TRBJ1-2, is KAGVTQTPRYLIKTRGQQVTLSCSPISGHRSVSWYQQTPGQGLQFLFEYFSETQRNKGNFPGRFSGRQFSNSRSEMNVSTLELGDSALYLCASSSNQLGYTFGSGTRLTVV.

In its sample, this clonotype was seen a few times. The chain carries TRBV2 and TRBJ2-3, with a tentative D call TRBD1 (5 bases). The CDR3 runs 19 residues. The V end was cut by 10 bases, the J end by 3 bases, with 32 bases between. Germline CDR1 is SNHLY and CDR2 is FYNNEI. The CDR3 reads CATASTREGVRARTDTQYF. The CDR3 DNA reads as TGTGCCACCGCGTCAACCAGGGAAGGGGTTCGGGCCCGAACAGATACGCAGTATTTT.